The 3 T cell receptor beta chains reported below all come from one sample, sequenced in a study of OX40 agonist ivuxolimab in advanced cancers. The library was obtained by the immunoSEQ multiplex PCR assay. This is the immuneACCESS table as TCRdb keeps it, with only in-frame sequences that have V and J called. A part of the clones is gone; compared with another copy, unresolved V genes explain less than half, and the rest is unexplained. This sample lists about 81,000 clones; 88% were detected once. Approximately 0.43% of the sample is taken by the ten largest. Sequencing was performed on CD4+ or CD8+ T cells sorted from blood, taken in a trial of the OX40 agonist ivuxolimab. The receptors shown here come from an adult with an advanced solid tumor such as melanoma, head and neck, liver or kidney cancer.

The chain combines TRBV6-5 with TRBJ2-1; D might be TRBD1 or TRBD2, each matching 5 bases. Germline CDR1 reads MNHEY; CDR2 reads SVGAGI. The CDR3 runs to 16 residues. V lost 0 bases, J lost 5 bases, and 14 bases lay in between. The DNA of the CDR3 is TGTGCCAGCAGTTACTCTAGCTGGGGGAGCGACAATGAGCAGTTCTTC. Residues: CASSYSSWGSDNEQFF.

This rearrangement joins TRBV2 to TRBJ1-1; no reliable D call. The V gene lost 6 bases and the J gene lost 4 bases, with 15 bases spanning the gap. The CDR3 is made up of 14 amino acids. Per the germline V gene, CDR1 is SNHLY and CDR2 is FYNNEI. The CDR3, as DNA: TGTGCCAGCAGGAGGCTAGCATCGGGCACTGAAGCTTTCTTT. Protein sequence: CASRRLASGTEAFF. The variable domain in full, completed from reference TRBV2 and TRBJ1-1, reads EPEVTQTPSHQVTQMGQEVILRCVPISNHLYFYWYRQILGQKVEFLVSFYNNEISEKSEIFDDQFSVERPDGSNFTLKIRSTKLEDSAMYFCASRRLASGTEAFFGQGTRLTVV.

V gene TRBV11-2 combines with J gene TRBJ2-1; 8 bases align to TRBD2. The CDR3 extends over 15 amino acids. J gave up 1 base and V 5 bases, and 4 bases lay outside the gene matches. From germline, CDR1 is SGHAT and CDR2 FQNNGV. CDR3 bases: TGTGCCAGCAGCCGGGGCGGGGGGTCCTACAATGAGCAGTTCTTC. Its protein is CASSRGGGSYNEQFF. Complete variable domain (other parts from reference TRBV11-2 and TRBJ2-1): EAGVAQSPRYKIIEKRQSVAFWCNPISGHATLYWYQQILGQGPKLLIQFQNNGVVDDSQLPKDRFSAERLKGVDSTLKIQPAKLEDSAVYLCASSRGGGSYNEQFFGPGTRLTVL.